The 23 T cell receptor beta chains below were found in one sample sequenced in a study of blood T cell repertoires in COVID-19. Assay used: immunoSEQ multiplex PCR; TCRdb lists only in-frame clones, some missing. The sample has 140,000 to 150,000 clones; roughly 84% are singletons. The sample consisted of peripheral blood. Receptors were obtained from a man in his fifties or sixties with active or convalescent COVID-19.

This chain joins TRBV11-2 and TRBJ1-2, with 7 bases matching TRBD1. This CDR3 has 19 residues. Germline V gene data show CDR1 as SGHAT and CDR2 as FQNNGV. J gave up 0 bases and V 4 bases, and 17 bases lay outside the gene matches. CDR3 coding DNA: TGTGCCAGCAGCTCGCCTTCGACAGGGCACGACAAAACTAACTATGGCTACACCTTC. Amino acids: CASSSPSTGHDKTNYGYTF.

This clone was counted only a few times. The rearrangement links TRBV27 to TRBJ1-1, with D tentatively TRBD1 (5 bases). CDR1 and CDR2 (germline): MNHEY, SMNVEV (reference sequence). V dropped 5 bases and J dropped 7 bases, with 11 bases sitting between them. The CDR3 is made up of 12 amino acids. The CDR3 nucleotides are TGTGCCAGCAGTACCGCCGGGGGTGAAGCTTTCTTT. Translating it yields CASSTAGGEAFF.

The chain carries TRBV9 and TRBJ2-3; perhaps TRBD1 as D (7 bases). V lost 0 bases and J 0 bases, leaving 14 bases between the germline ends. The germline V gene encodes CDR1 SGDLS and CDR2 YYNGEE. The CDR3 is 17 amino acids. CDR3 protein: CASSVGQGGWSTDTQYF. CDR3 coding DNA: TGTGCCAGCAGCGTAGGGCAGGGGGGTTGGAGCACAGATACGCAGTATTTT.

V is TRBV10-3 and J is TRBJ2-5; perhaps TRBD1 as D (5 bases). The CDR3 loop spans 15 amino acids. The V gene lost 3 bases and the J gene lost 5 bases, with 16 bases spanning the gap. The germline CDR1 and CDR2 sequences are ENHRY and SYGVKD. This CDR3 reads CAISDLEGVGETQYF. CDR3 DNA sequence: TGTGCCATCAGTGATCTCGAAGGGGTCGGGGAGACCCAGTACTTC.

This chain connects TRBV23-1 to TRBJ2-1; 8 bases map to TRBD2. TRBV23-1 is noted as an ORF with a role that remains uncertain. The CDR3 sequence is 16 residues long. Trimming cost V 0 bases and J 5 bases; bases outside gene matches: 6. The CDR3 region has the DNA TGCGCCAGCAGTCAATCAGGACTAGCAGACCACAATGAGCAGTTCTTC. Translated, it gives CASSQSGLADHNEQFF.

This clone was recorded once. The V and J genes are TRBV24-1 and TRBJ2-3; TRBD2 is a possible D gene (5 bases). V was clipped by 2 bases and J by 10 bases, with 15 bases between them. The CDR3 totals 14 residues. Germline V gene sequence: CDR1 KGHDR, CDR2 SFDVKD. CDR3 sequence: CATSDSTALGAQYF. The CDR3 nucleotides are TGTGCCACCAGTGATTCAACCGCACTCGGGGCGCAGTATTTT.

The chain employs TRBV6-5 and TRBJ1-1; possible D gene TRBD1, 6 bases. This CDR3 has 15 residues. Germline loops: CDR1 MNHEY, CDR2 SVGAGI. V was trimmed by 0 bases and J by 1 base, leaving 9 bases between them. CDR3 bases: TGTGCCAGCAGTTACTCGGGACAATCGAACACTGAAGCTTTCTTT. As protein: CASSYSGQSNTEAFF.

The CDR3 here is CASSFSRTESSYNSPLHF. The CDR3 nucleotides are TGTGCCAGCAGCTTCTCACGGACAGAGAGCTCCTATAATTCACCCCTCCACTTT. The chain joins TRBV7-2 to TRBJ1-6; D is perhaps TRBD1 (6 bases). CDR3 length: 18 amino acids. V shed 3 bases and J shed 0 bases, with 15 bases lying between them. Germline V gene sequence: CDR1 SGHTA, CDR2 FQGNSA. Together with reference TRBV7-2 and TRBJ1-6, the CDR3 gives the full variable domain: GAGVSQSPSNKVTEKGKDVELRCDPISGHTALYWYRQSLGQGLEFLIYFQGNSAPDKSGLPSDRFSAERTGGSVSTLTIQRTQQEDSAVYLCASSFSRTESSYNSPLHFGNGTRLTVT.

The chain joins TRBV30 to TRBJ2-1, with 11 bases lining up with TRBD2. The CDR3 contains 16 residues. The V and J ends lost 2 bases and 8 bases, in that order; junction bases with no gene match: 11. Germline assignment: CDR1 GTSNPN and CDR2 SVGIG (reference sequence). The CDR3 protein is CAWSRSSGRRSDEQFF. In DNA form, the CDR3 reads TGTGCCTGGAGTCGATCTAGCGGGAGGCGCAGCGATGAGCAGTTCTTC.

Only a few counts were recorded for this clone. This sequence joins TRBV5-1 and TRBJ1-2, with D perhaps TRBD1 (5 bases). CDR1 and CDR2 from the germline V gene are SGHRS and YFSETQ. V was pared by 0 bases and J by 4 bases, with 10 bases between. The CDR3 has 14 residues. The CDR3 region is CASSLEAGSYGYTF. The CDR3 coding sequence is TGCGCCAGCAGCTTGGAGGCAGGGTCCTATGGCTACACCTTC.

J is TRBJ2-7 and V is TRBV5-5, with TRBD1 identical over 7 bases. Germline CDR1 SGHKS, CDR2 YYEKEE (reference sequence). The ends lost 5 bases at V and 2 bases at J; junction bases unmatched: 7. The CDR3 length is 14 residues. The CDR3 nucleotides read TGTGCCAGCAGTCGGGACAGCTTTACCTACGAGCAGTACTTC. It translates to CASSRDSFTYEQYF.

J is TRBJ1-1 and V is TRBV3-1 (or the pseudogene TRBV3-2), with 9 bases fitting TRBD1. This CDR3 spans 16 amino acids. Per the germline V gene, CDR1 is LGHDT and CDR2 is YNNKEL (reference sequence). Trimming cost V 2 bases and J 5 bases; bases outside gene matches: 9. The CDR3 DNA follows: TGTGCCAGCAGCCAATACACAGGGGGCATGGGAACTGAAGCTTTCTTT. This encodes CASSQYTGGMGTEAFF.

The V and J genes are TRBV7-2 and TRBJ2-2; D gene uncertain. V lost 3 bases, J lost 0 bases, and 11 bases lay in between. Germline loops: CDR1 SGHTA, CDR2 FQGNSA. The CDR3 runs to 16 residues. CDR3 protein: CASSLFSPANTGELFF. The CDR3 bases are TGTGCCAGCAGCTTGTTTAGCCCCGCGAACACCGGGGAGCTGTTTTTT.

This clone was observed once. The rearrangement links TRBV18 to TRBJ2-5, with a weak D call TRBD1 (6 bases). CDR3 length: 14 amino acids. Germline V gene lookup returns CDR1 KGHSH and CDR2 LQKENI. Between the trimmed V and J ends, which lost 2 bases and 0 bases, there was a span of 7 bases. CDR3 sequence reads: CASSPGQYQETQYF. CDR3 nucleotides: TGTGCCAGCTCACCAGGACAGTACCAAGAGACCCAGTACTTC. The whole variable domain, remainder taken from reference TRBV18 and TRBJ2-5, is NAGVMQNPRHLVRRRGQEARLRCSPMKGHSHVYWYRQLPEEGLKFMVYLQKENIIDESGMPKERFSAEFPKEGPSILRIQQVVRGDSAAYFCASSPGQYQETQYFGPGTRLLVL.

The chain is built from TRBV6-5 and TRBJ1-2; tentatively, D is TRBD1 (6 bases). Germline V gives CDR1 MNHEY, CDR2 SVGAGI. This CDR3 has 13 amino acids. The V and J ends lost 0 bases and 8 bases respectively, with 10 bases between them. In DNA, the CDR3 is TGTGCCAGCAGTTACTCCGGCAGGGGAGGCTACACCTTC. Its translation is CASSYSGRGGYTF.

The rearrangement links TRBV30 to TRBJ2-6; no firm D call. V lost 4 bases, J lost 2 bases, and 6 bases lay in between. CDR1 is GTSNPN, CDR2 SVGIG, per germline (reference sequence). The CDR3 sequence is 13 residues long. The CDR3 DNA reads TGTGCCTGGAAAATTACTGGGGCCAACGTCCTGACTTTC. It translates to CAWKITGANVLTF.

The J gene is TRBJ1-4, the V gene TRBV11-3; TRBD1 matches 7 bases. J gave up 5 bases and V 2 bases, and 5 bases lay outside the gene matches. The CDR3 covers 15 residues. Germline V gives CDR1 SGHNT, CDR2 YENEEA. In DNA, the CDR3 is TGTGCCAGCAGCTTACGGGGACAGCCAAATGAAAAACTGTTTTTT. Its protein is CASSLRGQPNEKLFF.

This rearrangement joins TRBV3-1 (or the pseudogene TRBV3-2) to TRBJ2-2; 13 nucleotides line up with TRBD2. The CDR3 loop spans 17 amino acids. Germline V gene lookup returns CDR1 LGHDT and CDR2 YNNKEL (reference sequence). Trimming took 4 bases from V and 8 from J; bases not matched to a gene: 10. CDR3 sequence (DNA): TGTGCCAGCAGCCCCACCCCCGGGACTAGCGGGAAGGGGGAGCTGTTTTTT. Protein sequence: CASSPTPGTSGKGELFF.

V gene TRBV18 combines with J gene TRBJ1-5; TRBD1 might be the D (5 bases). V lost 5 bases and J 3 bases, leaving 8 bases between the germline ends. The germline V gene has CDR1 KGHSH and CDR2 LQKENI. The CDR3 has 13 amino acids. The DNA of the CDR3 is TGTGCCAGCTCAGGACACCCCAATCAGCCCCAGCATTTT. Translation: CASSGHPNQPQHF.

The CDR3 DNA is TGTGCCAGCAGCCTAAGCCGGGTGAACACTGAAGCTTTCTTT. Amino acid sequence: CASSLSRVNTEAFF. The chain is built from TRBV7-9 and TRBJ1-1; D remains unclear. There are 14 residues in the CDR3. With 5 bases removed from V and 0 bases from J, the gap between germline ends came to 10 bases. Germline CDR1 SEHNR, CDR2 FQNEAQ (reference sequence).

The chain is built from TRBV4-2 and TRBJ1-3; weak D call: TRBD1 (5 bases). The CDR3 runs 15 residues. Germline V gene sequence: CDR1 LGHNA, CDR2 YNFKEQ. V lost 0 bases, J lost 3 bases, and 9 bases lay in between. CDR3 in DNA: TGTGCCAGCAGCCAAGACGGGGGGAATGGAAACACCATATATTTT. As protein: CASSQDGGNGNTIYF.

This clone appeared a single time. The chain has TRBV11-3 and TRBJ1-2; 8 nucleotides line up with TRBD1. The CDR3 is 13 amino acids. Germline CDR1 reads SGHNT; CDR2 reads YENEEA. V was pared by 5 bases and J by 13 bases, with 12 bases of the junction left unmatched. The CDR3 spells CASSPRERQGSTF. In nucleotides, the CDR3 is TGTGCCAGCAGCCCCCGGGAAAGACAGGGGAGCACCTTC.

This chain connects TRBV12-5 to TRBJ1-1; weak D call: TRBD1 (6 bases). The CDR3 sequence is 15 residues long. In germline, CDR1 is LGHNT, CDR2 FRNRAP. The germline V and J ends were trimmed by 5 bases and 6 bases, with 19 bases remaining between them. CDR3 in amino acids: CASGPDRGATSEAFF. CDR3 DNA: TGTGCTAGTGGTCCCGACCGGGGGGCGACGTCTGAAGCTTTCTTT. Full variable domain (rest looked up from reference TRBV12-5 and TRBJ1-1): DARVTQTPRHKVTEMGQEVTMRCQPILGHNTVFWYRQTMMQGLELLAYFRNRAPLDDSGMPKDRFSAEMPDATLATLKIQPSEPRDSAVYFCASGPDRGATSEAFFGQGTRLTVV.